Reported below is one T cell receptor (beta chain). It lacks a known antigen. Base qualities are not provided; no much larger clone lies one nucleotide away. This entry comes from a study of shared clonotypes between healthy human individuals (dated by TCRdb to between 2020 and 2021). Context from the whole study: The cohort comprised a couple of women and three men aged 18 to 49 years. Per donor, three plates each were used for CD4 naive and CD4 memory, two for CD8 naive, and one for CD8 memory. To estimate repertoire size and how much clonotype sharing occurs between individuals, the study deeply sequenced the blood TCR repertoires of about 5 healthy adults. To increase sequencing depth and limit assay-specific biases, different laboratories used diverse techniques to prepare libraries and sequence TCR repertoires. Between about 0.85 and 9.5 billion PBMCs per donor were obtained by leukapheresis. Broad study findings and their caveats: Even with the large sequencing depth, rarefaction of the sorted-subset datasets indicated that sequencing was incomplete. Only blood was sampled, and tissue TCR repertoires likely differ from those in blood. Compared with non-shared clonotypes, the clonotypes found in all four sorted-subset donors had higher generation probabilities. Based on pairwise subsampling, the degree of clonotype sharing among donors was expected to be affected by sequencing depth. Sharing across a few donors was observed for roughly 5% of naive CD4, less than 4% of naive CD8, about 2.3% of memory CD4, and about 0.4% of memory CD8 clonotypes. The small number of donors limited the genetic and exposure-history diversity represented. Estimated clonotype richness was generally larger for naive than for memory subsets.

Using the deep immunoSEQ assay, TCR CDR3 regions were amplified from genomic DNA by multiplex PCR. Genomic DNA extracted from each cell subset was distributed evenly over all wells of several immunoSEQ 96-well plates, and each plate served as one replicate. For sorted subsets, around 200 ng genomic DNA, equal to 25,000 to 35,000 T cell genomes, was loaded into each replicate PCR. Purified libraries were measured with a Qubit 3.0 fluorometer, size-checked on a Bioanalyzer 2100, and measured again with the KAPA Library Quantification kit. Every immunoSEQ 96-well plate was sequenced on a separate single-read 150-cycle Illumina NextSeq 550 flow cell. The study's processing was this. Because the immunoSEQ output held only junctional sequences and lacked quality scores, the filtering could not match the filtering applied to full-length reads. Sequences were annotated with PyIR, a Python wrapper for IgBLAST v1.9, and V/J genes and CDR3 were assigned using IMGT germline references. Reads were removed for weak V/J assignments (E-value above 1e-6), missing CDR3, stop codons, out-of-frame junctions, or ambiguous translated residues. V3J clonotypes were defined as sequences sharing an identical inferred V gene, J gene, and CDR3 amino acid sequence. To compute the percentage overlap between repertoires, the number of shared unique clonotypes was divided by the size of the smaller repertoire. Repertoire richness was assessed with RTK rarefaction, the Chao1 estimator, and Recon v2.1 estimates of unobserved clonotypes. Generation probabilities were computed with OLGA for all TCRbeta clonotypes obtained by the gDNA method from four donors. Imported from immuneACCESS, the table was reduced by TCRdb to in-frame sequences with V and J called. These copies leave out some clones; in studies compared against another copy, an unresolved V gene accounts for under half, and the cause of the remainder is not known. V and J calls and clone size are copied from that table; D and trimming were computed from the DNA. Across this sample there are 950,000 to 1,300,000 clones, with approximately 76% seen only once. The top ten clones comprise around 1.5% of the sample.

The germline V gene gives CDR1 as MNHEY and CDR2 as SVGAGI. The CDR3 starts with the cysteine, ends with the phenylalanine, and has 13 residues. The DNA shown is the 39-base CDR3, in frame from base 1. V is cut by 4 bases and J by 3 bases, and the space between the germline ends is 7 bases. Donors were healthy HIV-negative adults with no recently reported acute infections or vaccinations. Only Caucasian adults living in Nashville, Tennessee, USA were represented among the donors. CD4+ T cells were enriched through magnetic negative selection, after which naive cells were positively selected on CD45RA and the remaining negative fraction served as the memory subset. After blood collection by leukapheresis, PBMCs were isolated using Ficoll-Histopaque density gradient centrifugation and then cryopreserved in the vapor phase of liquid nitrogen. Analytical flow cytometry was used to check the purity and quantity of every magnetically sorted T cell population. From each sorted fraction, genomic DNA was isolated and quantified by UV absorbance on a Nanodrop 2000c.

The rearranged segments are TRBV6-5 and TRBJ1-5; the D gene identity is not certain. This clonotype was sampled from a man aged 18 to 30 in good health. Sample: memory CD4+ T cells sorted from blood. The meaning of the sample's cell subset or site label: CD45RA-negative fraction. The encoded CDR3 is CASSSGHNQPQHF. The DNA sequence follows: TGTGCCAGCAGTTCCGGCCACAATCAGCCCCAGCATTTT.